Listed below are T cell receptor beta chains from one sample, sequenced in a study of PD-1 blockade in classical Hodgkin lymphoma. Here immunoSEQ multiplex PCR was the method, and the copy in TCRdb shows in-frame clones only, minus some. The data contain more than 140,000 clones, about 78% of them singletons. Sequenced here: peripheral blood mononuclear cells (PBMCs), sampled before the second cycle of nivolumab. The source of these receptors is a human donor with classical Hodgkin lymphoma. CDR3s include the opening cysteine and the closing phenylalanine or tryptophan. Each record gives: CDR3 protein, CDR3 DNA, D gene, clone size, J gene, V gene. D genes are given only for firm matches. Expanded clones are given a class, and other clones once, few, many or no size at all.

CDR3 protein: CASSDLRGPRQETQYF
CDR3 DNA: TGCGCCAGCAGTGACCTCCGGGGACCGCGCCAAGAGACCCAGTACTTC
D gene: -
clone size: -
J gene: TRBJ2-5
V gene: TRBV10-2

CDR3 protein: CASSFSGVGDQPQHF
CDR3 DNA: TGTGCCAGCAGTTTTTCAGGGGTCGGGGATCAGCCCCAGCATTTT
D gene: -
clone size: -
J gene: TRBJ1-5
V gene: TRBV28

CDR3 protein: CASRPKHGTLNNEQFF
CDR3 DNA: TGTGCCAGCAGACCCAAACACGGGACACTTAACAATGAGCAGTTCTTC
D gene: -
clone size: -
J gene: TRBJ2-1
V gene: TRBV6-4

CDR3 protein: CASSLNPGQGDTQYF
CDR3 DNA: TGTGCCAGCTCACTTAATCCGGGACAGGGAGATACGCAGTATTTT
D gene: TRBD1
clone size: many
J gene: TRBJ2-3
V gene: TRBV18

CDR3 protein: CSARLYTEAFF
CDR3 DNA: TGCAGTGCTAGGTTGTACACTGAAGCTTTCTTT
D gene: -
clone size: few
J gene: TRBJ1-1
V gene: TRBV20-1

CDR3 protein: CASSFLAGSYNEQFF
CDR3 DNA: TGCGCCAGCAGCTTTCTAGCGGGGTCTTACAATGAGCAGTTCTTC
D gene: TRBD2
clone size: few
J gene: TRBJ2-1
V gene: TRBV5-1

CDR3 protein: CAWSVMGGLNQPQHF
CDR3 DNA: TGTGCCTGGAGTGTAATGGGGGGCCTCAATCAGCCCCAGCATTTT
D gene: -
clone size: -
J gene: TRBJ1-5
V gene: TRBV30

CDR3 protein: CASSRRDTGILGEKLFF
CDR3 DNA: TGTGCCAGCAGCCGGAGGGATACGGGGATATTGGGTGAAAAACTGTTTTTT
D gene: -
clone size: -
J gene: TRBJ1-4
V gene: TRBV4-2

CDR3 protein: CASSPPWVGTGELFF
CDR3 DNA: TGTGCCAGCAGCCCACCCTGGGTGGGCACCGGGGAGCTGTTTTTT
D gene: -
clone size: -
J gene: TRBJ2-2
V gene: TRBV9

CDR3 protein: CASSLGGPDRRGGYTF
CDR3 DNA: TGTGCCAGCAGCTTAGGGGGACCGGACAGGCGGGGCGGCTACACCTTC
D gene: TRBD1
clone size: few
J gene: TRBJ1-2
V gene: TRBV7-9

CDR3 protein: CASSWGQGGKLFF
CDR3 DNA: TGTGCCAGCAGCTGGGGACAGGGAGGGAAACTGTTTTTT
D gene: TRBD1
clone size: -
J gene: TRBJ1-4
V gene: TRBV5-5

CDR3 protein: CASSRDGTGNQPQHF
CDR3 DNA: TGTGCCAGCAGTCGGGACGGCACGGGCAATCAGCCCCAGCATTTT
D gene: -
clone size: -
J gene: TRBJ1-5
V gene: TRBV2

CDR3 protein: CASSHPTQGRDTQYF
CDR3 DNA: TGCGCCAGCAGCCATCCCACACAAGGCAGAGATACGCAGTATTTT
D gene: -
clone size: -
J gene: TRBJ2-3
V gene: TRBV5-1

CDR3 protein: CASSLGSVLEGSPLHF
CDR3 DNA: TGTGCCAGCAGCTTAGGGTCGGTCCTCGAGGGTTCACCCCTCCACTTT
D gene: -
clone size: -
J gene: TRBJ1-6
V gene: TRBV11-2

CDR3 protein: CASSQALSLAGVVDEQFF
CDR3 DNA: TGCGCCAGCAGCCAAGCCCTATCACTAGCGGGGGTGGTCGATGAGCAGTTCTTC
D gene: TRBD2
clone size: -
J gene: TRBJ2-1
V gene: TRBV4-1

CDR3 protein: CAISETNYGYTF
CDR3 DNA: TGTGCCATCAGTGAAACTAACTATGGCTACACCTTC
D gene: -
clone size: -
J gene: TRBJ1-2
V gene: TRBV10-3

CDR3 protein: CASSPAGQETQYF
CDR3 DNA: TGTGCCAGCAGCCCGGCGGGACAAGAGACCCAGTACTTC
D gene: -
clone size: -
J gene: TRBJ2-5
V gene: TRBV27

CDR3 protein: CASSYSVVNTEAFF
CDR3 DNA: TGTGCCAGCAGTTACTCAGTGGTGAACACTGAAGCTTTCTTT
D gene: -
clone size: -
J gene: TRBJ1-1
V gene: TRBV6-5

CDR3 protein: CASSWGQGQNTEAFF
CDR3 DNA: TGCGCCAGCAGCTGGGGACAGGGCCAAAACACTGAAGCTTTCTTT
D gene: TRBD1
clone size: few
J gene: TRBJ1-1
V gene: TRBV5-1

CDR3 protein: CASSGPGTGGYEQYF
CDR3 DNA: TGTGCCAGCAGCGGTCCCGGGACAGGGGGCTACGAGCAGTACTTC
D gene: TRBD1
clone size: -
J gene: TRBJ2-7
V gene: TRBV5-5

CDR3 protein: CASSSPFGASTDTQYF
CDR3 DNA: TGTGCCAGCAGTTCCCCCTTCGGGGCTAGCACAGATACGCAGTATTTT
D gene: -
clone size: -
J gene: TRBJ2-3
V gene: TRBV25-1

CDR3 protein: CAWSSTGGAEAFF
CDR3 DNA: TGTGCCTGGAGTTCGACAGGGGGGGCTGAAGCTTTCTTT
D gene: TRBD1
clone size: -
J gene: TRBJ1-1
V gene: TRBV30

CDR3 protein: CASSQGGLYSNQPQHF
CDR3 DNA: TGTGCCAGCAGCCAAGGAGGACTGTATAGCAATCAGCCCCAGCATTTT
D gene: -
clone size: -
J gene: TRBJ1-5
V gene: TRBV11-2

CDR3 protein: CASRQETQYF
CDR3 DNA: TGTGCCAGCAGACAAGAGACCCAGTACTTC
D gene: -
clone size: -
J gene: TRBJ2-5
V gene: TRBV6-5

CDR3 protein: CASSPGGVVGEQYF
CDR3 DNA: TGTGCCAGCAGCCCTGGCGGTGTAGTTGGCGAGCAGTACTTC
D gene: -
clone size: -
J gene: TRBJ2-7
V gene: TRBV5-4

CDR3 protein: CASSLGVTGDNTEAFF
CDR3 DNA: TGTGCCAGCAGCTTAGGGGTGACAGGTGATAACACTGAAGCTTTCTTT
D gene: -
clone size: -
J gene: TRBJ1-1
V gene: TRBV7-9

CDR3 protein: CASSVIAGGRDEQFF
CDR3 DNA: TGTGCCAGCAGCGTAATAGCGGGGGGGCGAGATGAGCAGTTCTTC
D gene: TRBD2
clone size: -
J gene: TRBJ2-1
V gene: TRBV7-3

CDR3 protein: CASSLAYLYGYTF
CDR3 DNA: TGTGCCAGCAGCCTCGCATATCTCTATGGCTACACCTTC
D gene: -
clone size: -
J gene: TRBJ1-2
V gene: TRBV5-4

CDR3 protein: CSAPGGASQETQYF
CDR3 DNA: TGCAGCGCTCCGGGGGGGGCGAGCCAAGAGACCCAGTACTTC
D gene: TRBD2
clone size: once
J gene: TRBJ2-5
V gene: TRBV29-1

CDR3 protein: CASSPGGFTEAFF
CDR3 DNA: TGTGCCAGCAGTCCAGGGGGGTTCACTGAAGCTTTCTTT
D gene: TRBD1
clone size: -
J gene: TRBJ1-1
V gene: TRBV28

CDR3 protein: CASSLVSGSGNTIYF
CDR3 DNA: TGTGCCAGCAGCTTAGTGTCAGGTTCTGGAAACACCATATATTTT
D gene: -
clone size: -
J gene: TRBJ1-3
V gene: TRBV7-9

CDR3 protein: CASSLGNGGETQYF
CDR3 DNA: TGTGCCAGCAGCTTGGGGAATGGGGGGGAGACCCAGTACTTC
D gene: -
clone size: -
J gene: TRBJ2-5
V gene: TRBV7-2

CDR3 protein: CASSPRDREGYTF
CDR3 DNA: TGTGCCAGCTCACCACGGGACCGAGAGGGCTACACCTTC
D gene: -
clone size: -
J gene: TRBJ1-2
V gene: TRBV18

CDR3 protein: CASSGFDTGELFF
CDR3 DNA: TGTGCCAGCAGTGGGTTCGACACCGGGGAGCTGTTTTTT
D gene: -
clone size: -
J gene: TRBJ2-2
V gene: TRBV2

CDR3 protein: CASRPGLAGVETQYF
CDR3 DNA: TGTGCCAGCAGGCCGGGACTAGCGGGAGTAGAGACCCAGTACTTC
D gene: TRBD2
clone size: -
J gene: TRBJ2-5
V gene: TRBV28

CDR3 protein: CASSLRDQETQYF
CDR3 DNA: TGCGCCAGCAGCCTCAGGGACCAAGAGACCCAGTACTTC
D gene: -
clone size: -
J gene: TRBJ2-5
V gene: TRBV5-1

CDR3 protein: CASSAIRGWDPGELFF
CDR3 DNA: TGTGCCAGCAGCGCCATCAGGGGCTGGGACCCCGGGGAGCTGTTTTTT
D gene: -
clone size: many
J gene: TRBJ2-2
V gene: TRBV5-8

CDR3 protein: CASSIYKSGNIQYF
CDR3 DNA: TGTGCCAGTAGTATATATAAATCGGGGAACATTCAGTACTTC
D gene: -
clone size: -
J gene: TRBJ2-4
V gene: TRBV19